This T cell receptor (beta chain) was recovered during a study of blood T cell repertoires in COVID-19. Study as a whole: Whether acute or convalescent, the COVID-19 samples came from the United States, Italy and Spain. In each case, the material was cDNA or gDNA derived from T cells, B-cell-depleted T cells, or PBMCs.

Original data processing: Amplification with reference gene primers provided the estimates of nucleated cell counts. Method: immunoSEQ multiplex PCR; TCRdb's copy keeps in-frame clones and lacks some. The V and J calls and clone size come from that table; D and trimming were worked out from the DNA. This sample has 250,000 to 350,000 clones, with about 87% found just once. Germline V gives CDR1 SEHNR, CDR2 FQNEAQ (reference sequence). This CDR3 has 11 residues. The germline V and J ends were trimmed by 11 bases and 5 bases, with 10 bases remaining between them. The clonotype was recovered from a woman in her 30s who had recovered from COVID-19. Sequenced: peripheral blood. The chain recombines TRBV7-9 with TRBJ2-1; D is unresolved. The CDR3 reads CAARADNEQFF. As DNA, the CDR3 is TGTGCCGCCCGCGCGGACAATGAGCAGTTCTTC.